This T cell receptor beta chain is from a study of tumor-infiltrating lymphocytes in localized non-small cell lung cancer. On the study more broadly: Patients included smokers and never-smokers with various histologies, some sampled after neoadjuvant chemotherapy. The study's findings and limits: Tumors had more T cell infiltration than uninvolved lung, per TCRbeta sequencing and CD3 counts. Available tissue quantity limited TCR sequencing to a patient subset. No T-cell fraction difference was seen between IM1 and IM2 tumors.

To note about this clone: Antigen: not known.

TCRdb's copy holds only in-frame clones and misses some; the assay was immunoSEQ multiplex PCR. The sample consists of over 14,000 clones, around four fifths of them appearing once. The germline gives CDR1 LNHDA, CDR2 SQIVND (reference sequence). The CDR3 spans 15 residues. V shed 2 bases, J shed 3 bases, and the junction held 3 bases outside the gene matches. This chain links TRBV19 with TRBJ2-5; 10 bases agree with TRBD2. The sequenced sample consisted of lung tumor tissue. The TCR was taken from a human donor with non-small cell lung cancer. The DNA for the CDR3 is TGTGCCAGTAGTATATCTAGCGGGGGAGAAGAGACCCAGTACTTC. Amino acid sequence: CASSISSGGEETQYF.